The 11 T cell receptor beta chains presented below share a single source sample, sequenced in a study of cytomegalovirus exposure and HLA in healthy donors. The PCR employed 60 Vbeta primers together with 13 Jbeta primers. Libraries were prepared by immunoSEQ multiplex PCR; TCRdb keeps only in-frame clonotypes and omits some of them. Here the sample spans fewer than 200,000 clones, around 77% being singletons. The material sequenced was PBMCs. The receptors come from a man in his 60s in good health and CMV-seronegative.

This clone was picked up one time. The chain has TRBV2 and TRBJ2-7; 9 bases are a match to TRBD2. This CDR3 has 14 amino acids. After removal of 2 bases from V and 6 bases from J, the junction contained 5 bases not matched to a gene. Looked up from germline, CDR1 is SNHLY and CDR2 is FYNNEI. The CDR3 loop reads CASSELAGGFEQYF. For the CDR3, the DNA is TGTGCCAGCAGTGAACTGGCGGGAGGGTTCGAGCAGTACTTC.

The rearrangement joins TRBV10-3 to TRBJ2-3; D is perhaps TRBD2 (6 bases). The CDR3 has 15 residues. The germline gives CDR1 ENHRY, CDR2 SYGVKD. V was trimmed by 6 bases and J by 0 bases, leaving 13 bases between them. CDR3 residues: CAIRNSGSSTDTQYF. CDR3 bases: TGTGCCATCAGGAATAGCGGTTCTAGCACAGATACGCAGTATTTT.

This clone was counted a few times. This chain uses TRBV7-3 with TRBJ2-1; D remains unclear. Trimming removed 2 bases from V and 2 bases from J, with 4 bases in between. The CDR3 extends over 13 amino acids. Germline V CDR1 and CDR2: SGHTA, FQGTGA. Here the CDR3 reads CASSLSAYNEQFF. In DNA form, the CDR3 reads TGTGCCAGCAGCTTATCGGCCTACAATGAGCAGTTCTTC.

The CDR3 DNA reads as TGTGCCAGCAGTGACCCGGGACAGGACAATAGCAATCAGCCCCAGCATTTT. Translated: CASSDPGQDNSNQPQHF. The V call is TRBV6-1, the J call TRBJ1-5; 8 bases match TRBD1. Germline lookup yields CDR1 MNHNS and CDR2 SASEGT. The CDR3 has 17 residues. V was pared by 3 bases and J by 0 bases, with 7 bases of the junction left unmatched.

Regarding this clone: Its ends do not fully match the called genes, so a read error is possible. CDR3 protein: CASSSGLGVNF. The CDR3 region has the DNA TGTGCCAGCAGTTCGGGACTGGGCGTCAACTTC. This rearrangement joins TRBV28 to TRBJ2-5, with D possibly being TRBD2 (6 bases). The CDR3 runs to 11 residues. Germline assignment: CDR1 MDHEN and CDR2 SYDVKM.

The V call is TRBV5-6, the J call TRBJ1-1; no reliable D call. Between the trimmed V and J ends, which lost 1 base and 1 base, there was a span of 11 bases. The CDR3 sequence is 15 residues long. Germline V gives CDR1 SGHDT, CDR2 YYEEEE. CDR3 in DNA: TGTGCCAGCAGCTTGCTAGCGAACCAGAACACTGAAGCTTTCTTT. Amino acid sequence: CASSLLANQNTEAFF.

The rearrangement uses TRBV5-1 and TRBJ2-2; D is perhaps TRBD1 (7 bases). V was shortened by 1 base and J by 7 bases, with 11 bases between the two germline ends. The length of the CDR3 is 14 residues. Germline CDR1 is SGHRS and CDR2 is YFSETQ. DNA of the CDR3: TGCGCCAGCAGCTTGCGACAGGGAGGCGGGGAGCTGTTTTTT. This translates into CASSLRQGGGELFF.

The genes are TRBV5-1 and TRBJ2-7, with D possibly being TRBD2 (5 bases). This CDR3 is 12 amino acids long. V was clipped by 4 bases and J by 0 bases, with 5 bases between them. Germline V gene data show CDR1 as SGHRS and CDR2 as YFSETQ. The chain's CDR3 is CASSGSSYEQYF. The CDR3 nucleotides are TGCGCCAGCAGCGGGAGCTCCTACGAGCAGTACTTC. Complete variable domain (other parts from reference TRBV5-1 and TRBJ2-7): KAGVTQTPRYLIKTRGQQVTLSCSPISGHRSVSWYQQTPGQGLQFLFEYFSETQRNKGNFPGRFSGRQFSNSRSEMNVSTLELGDSALYLCASSGSSYEQYFGPGTRLTVT.

CDR3 bases: TGTGCCAGCAGTAGAATTGGGGGGGGTGGCTACACCTTC. It translates to CASSRIGGGGYTF. The gene calls are TRBV6-5 and TRBJ1-2; possible D gene TRBD1, 5 bases. Trimming removed 5 bases from V and 7 bases from J, with 14 bases in between. The CDR3 has 13 amino acids. Germline-derived CDR1 and CDR2 are MNHEY and SVGAGI.

CDR3 sequence reads: CASSLLAGPGKGNEQFF. CDR3 sequence (DNA): TGCGCCAGCAGCTTACTAGCGGGGCCCGGGAAGGGCAATGAGCAGTTCTTC. The chain couples TRBV5-1 to TRBJ2-1, with 10 bases lining up with TRBD2. Trimming took 2 bases from V and 6 from J; bases not matched to a gene: 11. Germline V gives CDR1 SGHRS, CDR2 YFSETQ. This CDR3 spans 17 amino acids.

This rearrangement joins TRBV5-8 to TRBJ2-3; 10 bases line up with TRBD1. The CDR3 contains 15 residues. Losses at the gene ends were 2 bases for V and 6 bases for J; bases not matched to a gene: 6. Germline assignment: CDR1 SGHTS and CDR2 YDEGEE. The CDR3 sequence is CASSLGTGALDTQYF. The DNA for the CDR3 is TGTGCCAGCAGCTTAGGGACAGGGGCCTTGGATACGCAGTATTTT.